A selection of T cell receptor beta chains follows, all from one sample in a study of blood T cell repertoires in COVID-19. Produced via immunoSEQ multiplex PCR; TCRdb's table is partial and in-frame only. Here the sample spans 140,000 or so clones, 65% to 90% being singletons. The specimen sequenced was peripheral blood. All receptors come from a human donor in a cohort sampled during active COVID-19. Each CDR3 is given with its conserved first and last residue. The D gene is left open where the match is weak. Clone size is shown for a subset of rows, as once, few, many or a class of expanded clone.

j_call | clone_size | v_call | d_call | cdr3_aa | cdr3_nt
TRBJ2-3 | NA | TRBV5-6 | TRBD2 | CASSRAGISTDTQYF | TGTGCCAGCAGCCGAGCGGGAATTAGCACAGATACGCAGTATTTT
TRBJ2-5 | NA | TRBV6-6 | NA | CASSPRETQYF | TGTGCCAGCAGTCCACGGGAGACCCAGTACTTC
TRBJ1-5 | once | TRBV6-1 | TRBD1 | CASSETTGTGLYSNQPQHF | TGTGCCAGCAGTGAAACGACCGGGACAGGGCTTTATAGCAATCAGCCCCAGCATTTT
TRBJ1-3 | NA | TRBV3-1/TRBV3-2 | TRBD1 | CASSLGQGNTIYF | TGTGCCAGCAGCCTCGGACAGGGGAACACCATATATTTT
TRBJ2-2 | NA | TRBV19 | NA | CAAGQTNTGELFF | TGTGCCGCGGGACAGACGAACACCGGGGAGCTGTTTTTT
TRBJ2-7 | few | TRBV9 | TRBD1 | CASSVGSGTGDYEQYF | TGTGCCAGCAGCGTAGGTTCGGGGACAGGGGACTACGAGCAGTACTTC
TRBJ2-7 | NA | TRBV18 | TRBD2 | CASSPNSGSMREQYF | TGTGCCAGCTCACCAAATAGCGGGAGCATGCGGGAGCAGTACTTC
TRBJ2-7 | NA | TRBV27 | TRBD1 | CASSYSRTGVDYEQYF | TGTGCCAGCAGTTACTCGCGGACAGGAGTCGACTACGAGCAGTACTTC
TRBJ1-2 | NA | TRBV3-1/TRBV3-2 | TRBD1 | CASSHSDRENYGYTF | TGTGCCAGCAGCCATAGTGACAGGGAGAACTATGGCTACACCTTC
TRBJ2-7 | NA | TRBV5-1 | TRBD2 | CASSLTGGPYEQYF | TGCGCCAGCAGCTTGACGGGAGGGCCCTACGAGCAGTACTTC
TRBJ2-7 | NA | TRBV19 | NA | CASSSRPPELCYRDGPYEQYF | TGTGCCAGTAGTAGCCGCCCCCCTGAACTCTGTTATCGGGATGGGCCCTACGAGCAGTACTTC
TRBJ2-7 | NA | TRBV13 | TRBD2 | CASSFRTSGYEQYF | TGTGCCAGCAGCTTTCGCACTAGCGGCTACGAGCAGTACTTC
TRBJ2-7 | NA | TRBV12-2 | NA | CASRRDSYEQYF | TGTGCAAGTCGCCGGGACAGCTACGAGCAGTACTTC
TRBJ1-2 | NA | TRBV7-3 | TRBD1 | CASSLTGTGGSTF | TGTGCCAGCAGCTTAACTGGGACAGGGGGCAGCACCTTC
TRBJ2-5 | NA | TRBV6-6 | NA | CASSYHGTRNQETQYF | TGTGCCAGCAGTTACCACGGGACACGAAATCAAGAGACCCAGTACTTC
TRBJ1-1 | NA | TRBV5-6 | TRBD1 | CASSFRQGLNTEAFF | TGTGCCAGCAGCTTCCGACAGGGCCTGAACACTGAAGCTTTCTTT
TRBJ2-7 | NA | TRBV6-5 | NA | CASSYGQTYEQYF | TGTGCCAGCAGTTACGGCCAGACCTACGAGCAGTACTTC
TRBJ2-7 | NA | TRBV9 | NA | CASSGGVLGEQYF | TGTGCCAGCAGCGGCGGGGTCCTTGGAGAGCAGTACTTC
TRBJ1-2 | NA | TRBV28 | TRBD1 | CASSLVRQGRRGYGYTF | TGTGCCAGCAGTTTAGTCCGACAGGGTCGTAGGGGCTATGGCTACACCTTC
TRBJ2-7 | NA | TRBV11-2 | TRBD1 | CASSLAWGTGYGYEQYF | TGTGCCAGCAGCTTAGCATGGGGGACAGGGTACGGGTACGAGCAGTACTTC
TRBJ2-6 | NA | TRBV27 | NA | CASSLRSGGSGANVLTF | TGTGCCAGCAGTTTACGAAGCGGCGGATCTGGGGCCAACGTCCTGACTTTC
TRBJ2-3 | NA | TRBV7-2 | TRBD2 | CASSPQREGPTDTQYF | TGTGCCAGCAGCCCCCAGCGGGAGGGCCCCACAGATACGCAGTATTTT
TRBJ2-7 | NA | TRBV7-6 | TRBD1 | CASSRTGLEQYF | TGTGCCAGCAGCCGGACAGGGCTCGAGCAGTACTTC
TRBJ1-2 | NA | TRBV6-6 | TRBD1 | CASSYSSGGAGGYTF | TGTGCCAGCAGTTACTCTTCAGGGGGCGCGGGTGGCTACACCTTC
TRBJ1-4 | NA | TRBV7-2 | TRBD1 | CASSAYRGTNEKLFF | TGTGCCAGCAGCGCCTACAGGGGAACTAATGAAAAACTGTTTTTT
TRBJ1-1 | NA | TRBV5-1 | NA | CASSLQGSNTEAFF | TGCGCCAGCAGCTTACAGGGATCGAACACTGAAGCTTTCTTT
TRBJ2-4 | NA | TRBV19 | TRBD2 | CASSALAGLAKNIQYF | TGTGCCAGTAGTGCCTTAGCGGGACTAGCCAAAAACATTCAGTACTTC
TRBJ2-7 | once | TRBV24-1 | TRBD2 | CATSATTSGSSYEQYF | TGTGCCACCAGTGCCACGACTAGCGGGAGCTCCTACGAGCAGTACTTC
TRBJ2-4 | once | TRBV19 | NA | CASSPAGGTKNIQYF | TGTGCCAGTAGTCCCGCCGGAGGAACCAAAAACATTCAGTACTTC
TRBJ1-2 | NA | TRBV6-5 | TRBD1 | CASRQGKGGYTF | TGTGCCAGCAGACAGGGGAAAGGTGGCTACACCTTC
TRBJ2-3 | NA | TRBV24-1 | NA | CASQKEDTQYF | TGTGCCAGCCAAAAAGAGGATACGCAGTATTTT
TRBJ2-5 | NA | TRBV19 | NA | CASSIVGGKGLQETQYF | TGTGCCAGTAGTATAGTTGGAGGGAAGGGTTTACAAGAGACCCAGTACTTC
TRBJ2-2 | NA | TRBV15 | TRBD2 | CATSREGPTSSTGELFF | TGTGCCACCAGCAGAGAGGGGCCGACTAGCTCTACCGGGGAGCTGTTTTTT
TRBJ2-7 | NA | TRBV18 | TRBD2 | CASSPGTSGANDEQYF | TGTGCCAGCTCACCGGGGACTAGCGGGGCTAACGACGAGCAGTACTTC
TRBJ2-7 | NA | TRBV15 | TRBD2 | CATSRGRSGRLGEQYF | TGTGCCACCAGCAGAGGTCGTAGCGGGAGATTGGGCGAGCAGTACTTC
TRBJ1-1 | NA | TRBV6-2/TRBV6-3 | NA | CASSPDGYTEAFF | TGTGCCAGCAGCCCCGACGGGTACACTGAAGCTTTCTTT